Listed here are 29 T cell receptor beta chains from one sample, sequenced in a study of a mutant IDH1 vaccine in newly diagnosed glioma. Assay: immunoSEQ multiplex PCR; the TCRdb copy retains only in-frame clones and omits some. The sample includes fewer than 95,000 clones, 70% to 90% seen only once; the top ten take around 5%. The time point denotes: week 47, end of study. Doses consisted of 300 ug of mutant IDH1 20-mer peptide each, paired with topical imiquimod. Their antigens remain unidentified. The sequencing used PBMCs, collected from a glioma patient whose treatment included an IDH1 peptide vaccine. These receptors were obtained from a man aged 40-50 years with glioma.

This clone was seen a few times. The genes are TRBV18 and TRBJ1-5; the D is unclear. The CDR3 length is 15 residues. Trimming cost V 0 bases and J 0 bases, with 6 bases left between them. Germline CDR1 and CDR2: KGHSH and LQKENI. The CDR3 loop is CASSPPGDSNQPQHF. For the CDR3, the DNA is TGTGCCAGCTCACCACCCGGGGATAGCAATCAGCCCCAGCATTTT.

This sequence joins TRBV2 and TRBJ2-7, with 12 bases fitting TRBD2. V lost 6 bases to trimming and J lost 6 bases; unmatched junction nucleotides: 9. The CDR3 contains 15 residues. Germline CDR1 is SNHLY and CDR2 is FYNNEI. CDR3 protein: CASRSSGRALSEQYF. The CDR3 DNA sequence: TGTGCCAGCAGGTCTAGCGGGAGGGCCTTAAGCGAGCAGTACTTC.

CDR3 protein: CASSLGDGYNEQFF. The CDR3 DNA is TGTGCCAGCAGCTTAGGGGACGGGTACAATGAGCAGTTCTTC. This chain joins TRBV7-9 and TRBJ2-1; D tentatively fits TRBD1 or TRBD2 (5 bases each). Germline CDR1 and CDR2: SEHNR and FQNEAQ (reference sequence). V dropped 1 base and J dropped 4 bases, with 8 bases sitting between them. The CDR3 extends over 14 amino acids.

This chain uses TRBV7-6 with TRBJ2-1, with D possibly matching TRBD2 (7 bases). CDR3 size: 15 residues. Trimming shortened V by 1 base and J by 5 bases, and 12 bases separated the two germline ends. Germline values: CDR1 SGHVS, CDR2 FNYEAQ. In DNA, the CDR3 is TGTGCCAGCAGCTTAGAGGGAGGGGGTAACAATGAGCAGTTCTTC. Its translation is CASSLEGGGNNEQFF.

This rearrangement joins TRBV7-6 to TRBJ2-3; D is ambiguous. From germline, CDR1 is SGHVS and CDR2 FNYEAQ. The CDR3 extends over 14 amino acids. The V and J ends lost 0 bases and 0 bases respectively, with 4 bases between them. CDR3 protein: CASSLAHSTDTQYF. In DNA, the CDR3 is TGTGCCAGCAGCTTAGCGCACAGCACAGATACGCAGTATTTT.

This clone occurred a few times. This sample also contains other DNA sequences that code for the same CDR3. The chain carries TRBV9 and TRBJ1-5; no clear D gene. V gave up 2 bases and J gave up 1 base, with 4 bases separating them. This CDR3 comprises 13 residues. Germline V CDR1 and CDR2: SGDLS, YYNGEE. The CDR3 loop reads CASSVGSNQPQHF. CDR3 nucleotides: TGTGCCAGCAGCGTCGGAAGCAATCAGCCCCAGCATTTT.

The V gene is TRBV12-1, the J gene TRBJ1-5. TRBV12-1 is designated a pseudogene. The CDR3 loop spans 18 amino acids. The CDR3 bases are TGTGCCAGCAGCTTTGACCCGCAAGGCCCCAGATTCAATCAGCCCCAGCATTTT. Translated: CASSFDPQGPRFNQPQHF.

A remark on this clone: This sequence may be a read error, since a much larger clone differs from it by one base. This rearrangement joins TRBV6-6 to TRBJ2-7; TRBD1 might be the D (6 bases). V was pared by 6 bases and J by 2 bases, with 11 bases between. Per germline, CDR1 MNHNY and CDR2 SVGAGI (reference sequence). The CDR3 has 13 residues. CDR3 amino acids: CASSPGQTYEQYF. The CDR3 DNA sequence: TGTGCCAGCAGCCCGGGACAAACCTACGAGCAGTACTTC.

This clone is judged medium-sized. The chain has TRBV10-3 and TRBJ2-2, with 7 bases fitting TRBD1. Per the germline V gene, CDR1 is ENHRY and CDR2 is SYGVKD. The CDR3 totals 14 residues. V was pared by 11 bases and J by 0 bases, with 6 bases of the junction left unmatched. CDR3 bases: TGTGCCGCGACCGGGACAGCGAACACCGGGGAGCTGTTTTTT. Protein sequence: CAATGTANTGELFF.

This clone was observed once. This chain joins TRBV10-3 and TRBJ2-2; D tentatively fits TRBD1 or TRBD2 (6 bases each). The CDR3 has 15 amino acids. The germline V and J ends were trimmed by 10 bases and 0 bases, with 15 bases remaining between them. Germline CDR1 ENHRY, CDR2 SYGVKD. CDR3: CATFGGGSNTGELFF. The CDR3 DNA reads as TGTGCCACCTTTGGAGGGGGTTCGAACACCGGGGAGCTGTTTTTT.

The chain employs TRBV7-2 and TRBJ1-6, with D hard to call. This CDR3 is built from 16 residues. V dropped 1 base and J dropped 0 bases, with 7 bases sitting between them. Germline V lookup: CDR1 SGHTA, CDR2 FQGNSA. CDR3 nucleotides: TGTGCCAGCAGCTTAGAGGGTTCCTCCTATAATTCACCCCTCCACTTT. It encodes CASSLEGSSYNSPLHF.

The chain recombines TRBV2 with TRBJ2-5; no clear D gene. Germline values: CDR1 SNHLY, CDR2 FYNNEI. The CDR3 extends over 12 amino acids. The V and J ends lost 6 bases and 5 bases respectively, with 10 bases between them. CDR3 sequence: CASRDPLETQYF. CDR3 DNA: TGTGCCAGCAGGGACCCCCTGGAGACCCAGTACTTC.

The chain is built from TRBV9 and TRBJ2-5, with D tentatively TRBD1 or TRBD2 (6 bases each). V shed 4 bases and J shed 0 bases, with 13 bases lying between them. Looked up from germline, CDR1 is SGDLS and CDR2 is YYNGEE. This CDR3 has 15 amino acids. The CDR3 DNA is TGTGCCAGCAGCCCCCTAGGGGGGAACCAAGAGACCCAGTACTTC. Amino acids: CASSPLGGNQETQYF.

The DNA for the CDR3 is TGTGCCGCCGGCAGCAAGGCAGAGACCCAGTACTTC. Protein sequence: CAAGSKAETQYF. The chain combines TRBV18 with TRBJ2-5; no firm D call. V was clipped by 11 bases and J by 4 bases, with 14 bases between them. Germline V gene lookup returns CDR1 KGHSH and CDR2 LQKENI. The CDR3 loop spans 12 amino acids.

The chain uses TRBV7-2 and TRBJ2-1; 7 positions match TRBD2. The CDR3 covers 15 residues. The germline V gene encodes CDR1 SGHTA and CDR2 FQGNSA. The V segment lost 5 bases and the J segment 7 bases; nucleotides outside the gene matches: 11. DNA for the CDR3: TGTGCCAGCAGCCCGCAGGGCGGGAGTATAAATGAGCAGTTCTTC. Amino acid sequence: CASSPQGGSINEQFF.

The chain combines TRBV5-6 with TRBJ2-1; 10 nucleotides line up with TRBD2. The V segment lost 6 bases and the J segment 9 bases; nucleotides outside the gene matches: 12. The length of the CDR3 is 15 residues. Germline V gene data show CDR1 as SGHDT and CDR2 as YYEEEE. CDR3 protein: CASTYRVAGGSEQFF. In DNA, the CDR3 is TGTGCCAGCACCTATAGAGTAGCGGGAGGTAGTGAGCAGTTCTTC.

The chain couples TRBV5-1 to TRBJ1-6, with TRBD1 as a possible D gene (5 bases). The ends were cut back, 4 bases at V and 5 bases at J, with 10 bases in the middle. The CDR3 loop spans 14 amino acids. Germline V gene lookup returns CDR1 SGHRS and CDR2 YFSETQ. CDR3 loop: CASSGGADNSPLHF. CDR3 nucleotide sequence: TGCGCCAGCAGCGGGGGTGCTGATAATTCACCCCTCCACTTT. Full variable domain (outside the CDR3, taken from reference TRBV5-1 and TRBJ1-6): KAGVTQTPRYLIKTRGQQVTLSCSPISGHRSVSWYQQTPGQGLQFLFEYFSETQRNKGNFPGRFSGRQFSNSRSEMNVSTLELGDSALYLCASSGGADNSPLHFGNGTRLTVT.

CDR3 protein: CASSLGDRGETQYF. The DNA of the CDR3 is TGTGCCAGCAGCTTAGGAGACAGGGGAGAGACCCAGTACTTC. The V call is TRBV13, the J call TRBJ2-5, with 8 bases fitting TRBD1. The length of the CDR3 is 14 residues. The germline CDR1 and CDR2 sequences are PRHDT and FYEKMQ (reference sequence). The V and J ends lost 0 bases and 4 bases, in that order; junction bases with no gene match: 1. Full variable domain (missing parts from reference TRBV13 and TRBJ2-5): AAGVIQSPRHLIKEKRETATLKCYPIPRHDTVYWYQQGPGQDPQFLISFYEKMQSDKGSIPDRFSAQQFSDYHSELNMSSLELGDSALYFCASSLGDRGETQYFGPGTRLLVL.

The chain couples TRBV4-3 to TRBJ2-5; D might be TRBD2 (7 bases). Germline V gene sequence: CDR1 LGHNA, CDR2 YSLEER. Trimming removed 1 base from V and 3 bases from J, with 15 bases in between. This CDR3 spans 16 amino acids. The CDR3 nucleotides read TGCGCCAGCAGCCAAGGGGGCCCGGGGGGCGAAGAGACCCAGTACTTC. This encodes CASSQGGPGGEETQYF.

Many counts were recorded for this clone. The rearrangement uses TRBV6-1 and TRBJ1-5, with D perhaps matching TRBD1 (5 bases). CDR3 length equals 14 residues. Germline values: CDR1 MNHNS, CDR2 SASEGT. The germline V and J ends were trimmed by 6 bases and 4 bases, with 13 bases remaining between them. The CDR3 DNA reads TGTGCCAGCAGCACGGGACGGTCAAATCAGCCCCAGCATTTT. Its translation: CASSTGRSNQPQHF.

V is TRBV28 and J is TRBJ1-2, with a tentative D call TRBD1 (5 bases). V lost 1 base and J lost 8, with 8 bases in between. The CDR3 is made up of 12 amino acids. Germline CDR1 is MDHEN and CDR2 is SYDVKM. The CDR3 sequence is CASSLFGDGYTF. The CDR3 coding sequence is TGTGCCAGCAGTTTATTCGGGGACGGCTACACCTTC.

This chain uses TRBV5-1 with TRBJ2-5; 10 positions match TRBD2. The CDR3 has 17 residues. V was pared by 0 bases and J by 1 base, with 6 bases of the junction left unmatched. Germline assignment: CDR1 SGHRS and CDR2 YFSETQ. CDR3 amino acids: CASSLGALAGGQETQYF. Written as DNA, the CDR3 is TGCGCCAGCAGCTTGGGTGCTTTAGCGGGAGGCCAAGAGACCCAGTACTTC.

The gene calls are TRBV7-9 and TRBJ2-1, with D perhaps matching TRBD2 (5 bases). CDR1 and CDR2 from the germline V gene are SEHNR and FQNEAQ (reference sequence). V gave up 5 bases and J gave up 0 bases, with 14 bases separating them. The CDR3 spans 16 residues. CDR3 DNA: TGTGCCAGCAGCGTACTAGACACAAGCTCCTACAATGAGCAGTTCTTC. Its protein is CASSVLDTSSYNEQFF.

The chain has TRBV5-5 and TRBJ2-5; D is perhaps TRBD2 (7 bases). CDR1 and CDR2 (germline): SGHKS, YYEKEE (reference sequence). The length of the CDR3 is 14 residues. V dropped 0 bases and J dropped 4 bases, with 10 bases sitting between them. DNA for the CDR3: TGTGCCAGCAGCTTGGCCGGGGGGCGAGAGACCCAGTACTTC. Protein sequence: CASSLAGGRETQYF.

This clone was detected only a few times. The chain couples TRBV5-1 to TRBJ1-2, with 7 bases matching TRBD1. Germline CDR1 reads SGHRS; CDR2 reads YFSETQ. Trimming at V came to 4 bases and at J to 6 bases, leaving 9 bases not matched to a gene. The length of the CDR3 is 14 residues. The CDR3 loop is CASSTTGALDGYTF. The CDR3 coding sequence is TGCGCCAGCAGCACCACAGGGGCCCTGGATGGCTACACCTTC. Complete variable domain (other parts from reference TRBV5-1 and TRBJ1-2): KAGVTQTPRYLIKTRGQQVTLSCSPISGHRSVSWYQQTPGQGLQFLFEYFSETQRNKGNFPGRFSGRQFSNSRSEMNVSTLELGDSALYLCASSTTGALDGYTFGSGTRLTVV.

The chain employs TRBV25-1 and TRBJ2-5, with D maybe TRBD1 (5 bases). The CDR3 is made up of 14 amino acids. V lost 4 bases, J lost 4 bases, and 13 bases lay in between. Looked up from germline, CDR1 is MGHDK and CDR2 is SYGVNS. Here the CDR3 reads CASSVPGTGETQYF. The CDR3 nucleotides are TGTGCCAGCAGTGTCCCTGGCACAGGAGAGACCCAGTACTTC.

The chain recombines TRBV11-2 with TRBJ1-1; TRBD1 aligns across 7 bases. J lost 2 bases, V lost 4 bases, and 4 bases had no gene match. This CDR3 is 14 amino acids long. Germline loops: CDR1 SGHAT, CDR2 FQNNGV. Here the CDR3 DNA reads TGTGCCAGCAGCTGGCAGGGGGTCAACACTGAAGCTTTCTTT. Protein: CASSWQGVNTEAFF.

The chain links TRBV2 to TRBJ1-2, with D uncertain. V was cut by 0 bases and J by 4 bases, with 9 bases left in between. Germline CDR1 reads SNHLY; CDR2 reads FYNNEI. This CDR3 region has 14 residues. CDR3 DNA sequence: TGTGCCAGCAGTGAAGCCACCCGGGGCTATGGCTACACCTTC. Protein: CASSEATRGYGYTF.

This chain joins TRBV7-2 and TRBJ1-4; TRBD1 agrees at 10 bases. CDR3 length equals 14 residues. Germline V gives CDR1 SGHTA, CDR2 FQGNSA. V gave up 5 bases and J gave up 11 bases; unmatched junction bases: 8. This CDR3 reads CASSPDRGLGKLFF. For the CDR3, the DNA is TGTGCCAGCAGCCCCGACAGGGGGCTCGGTAAACTGTTTTTT. Based on the CDR3 plus reference TRBV7-2 and TRBJ1-4, the full variable domain is GAGVSQSPSNKVTEKGKDVELRCDPISGHTALYWYRQSLGQGLEFLIYFQGNSAPDKSGLPSDRFSAERTGGSVSTLTIQRTQQEDSAVYLCASSPDRGLGKLFFGSGTQLSVL.